This T cell receptor (beta chain) was identified during a study of CD8+CD57+ T cells in acquired aplastic anemia. TCR beta VDJ and CDR3 were profiled, and genomic DNA was the template. TCRdb reanalysed the reads using MiXCR and keeps one entry per CDR3 protein. The table has about 190,000 distinct CDR3 sequences, roughly half seen once. Germline CDR1 SNHLY, CDR2 FYNNEI. CDR3 length: 15 residues. V gave up 0 bases and J gave up 2 bases, with 8 bases separating them. All patients picked for sequencing had shown, by flow cytometry, an expansion of CD8+CD57+ cells. Everyone among the patients had severe acquired aplastic anemia.

The sample was sorted CD4+, CD8+, or CD8+CD57+ T cells (not recorded which) from PBMCs. The sequence derives from a human donor with aplastic anemia. This rearrangement joins TRBV2 to TRBJ1-5; D perhaps matches TRBD1 (6 bases). CDR3 DNA: TGTGCCAGCAGTGAAGCGAACAGGGGCAATCAGCCCCAGCATTTT. It codes for CASSEANRGNQPQHF.